This T cell receptor beta chain was retrieved from a study of Graves' ophthalmopathy and Graves' hyperthyroidism. J lost 0 bases, V lost 3 bases, and 8 bases had no gene match. Looked up from germline, CDR1 is SGHTA and CDR2 is FQGNSA. The CDR3 totals 17 residues. TCR beta CDR3 regions were amplified from RNA transcripts. HTBI primers served in a first-round RT-PCR, which a second-round multiplex PCR followed. Each CDR3 protein is one row after TCRdb ran MiXCR on the multiplex PCR reads. The data contain some 48,000 distinct CDR3 sequences, around 48% of them singletons. Enrollment excluded any patients with other autoimmune diseases, uncontrolled infections, pregnancy or lactation. What supplied the PBMCs was approximately 10 ml of fresh peripheral blood.

The V call is TRBV7-2, the J call TRBJ2-1, with TRBD1 matching over 7 bases. The receptor was isolated from an adult man with Graves' ophthalmopathy. The sample comprised peripheral blood. CDR3 in DNA: TGTGCCAGCAGCTTCGTGAGGGGGCAATACTCCTACAATGAGCAGTTCTTC. As protein: CASSFVRGQYSYNEQFF.